These T cell receptor beta chains were read from a single sample in a study of cytomegalovirus exposure and HLA in healthy donors. Assay: immunoSEQ multiplex PCR; the TCRdb copy retains only in-frame clones and omits some. Of 120,000 or so clones in the sample, about 87% were seen once. Sequencing was performed on PBMCs. All receptors come from a man between 18 and 29 years old in good health and CMV-seronegative. Each CDR3 is given with its conserved first and last residue. Fields, in order: V gene, clone size, J gene, D gene, CDR3 DNA, CDR3 protein. D genes are given only for firm matches. Not all rows give a size; the values are once, few, many and, for expanded clones, a class.

TRBV19	NA	TRBJ2-7	TRBD1	TGTGCCAGTAGGAAACCGGGACAGGGAGTTGGGGAGCAGTACTTC	CASRKPGQGVGEQYF
TRBV25-1	few	TRBJ1-2	NA	TGTGCCAGCAGTGAGGTATCGACTGGTTACACCTTC	CASSEVSTGYTF
TRBV27	NA	TRBJ2-3	TRBD2	TGTGCCTCTAGCGGGAGTGCGCATACGCAGTATTTT	CASSGSAHTQYF
TRBV6-5	NA	TRBJ2-3	NA	TGTGCCAGCAGTTACTCACGGCGGTCCACAGATACGCAGTATTTT	CASSYSRRSTDTQYF
TRBV11-2	few	TRBJ2-1	TRBD2	TGTGCCAGCAGCCAAAGCGGGACTTCCTACAATGAGCAGTTCTTC	CASSQSGTSYNEQFF
TRBV5-4	NA	TRBJ2-5	NA	TGTGCCAGCAGCTTCAGGGTGGGGGAGACCCAGTACTTC	CASSFRVGETQYF
TRBV15	NA	TRBJ2-7	NA	TGTGCCACCAGCAGAGCTGTGGCCCCGGAGGACGAGCAGTACTTC	CATSRAVAPEDEQYF
TRBV4-3	NA	TRBJ1-4	NA	TGCGCCAGCAGCCAGCGTAGTTCGGGACTCAGAAATGAAAAACTGTTTTTT	CASSQRSSGLRNEKLFF
TRBV30	NA	TRBJ2-7	TRBD1	TGTGCCTGGAGCGGGACAGGGTTCGCCTACGAGCAGTACTTC	CAWSGTGFAYEQYF
TRBV28	NA	TRBJ1-5	TRBD1	TGTGCCAGCAGTTCCGCGGACAGGCGGGATCAGCCCCAGCATTTT	CASSSADRRDQPQHF
TRBV7-9	few	TRBJ2-7	TRBD2	TGTGCCAGCAGCTTAGCGCGGGGCGGGGGTAGGTACGAGCAGTACTTC	CASSLARGGGRYEQYF
TRBV10-1	few	TRBJ2-7	TRBD2	TGCGCCAGCAGATTCGGGACTAGCGGGAGACAGTACGAGCAGTACTTC	CASRFGTSGRQYEQYF
TRBV19	NA	TRBJ1-1	NA	TGTGCCAGTAGTACCCGGACTTTGGCTGAAGCTTTCTTT	CASSTRTLAEAFF
TRBV21-1	NA	TRBJ2-1	NA	TGTGCCAGCAGCATAGGCCGGGACAGGGTCACTGAGCAGTTCTTC	CASSIGRDRVTEQFF
TRBV15	NA	TRBJ2-7	NA	TGTGCCACCAGCAGAGTCGAGGGCCCTGAGCAGTACTTC	CATSRVEGPEQYF
TRBV6-5	NA	TRBJ2-1	TRBD1	TGTGCCAGCAGGTCAGACAGGGGATTGTACAATGAGCAGTTCTTC	CASRSDRGLYNEQFF
TRBV19	NA	TRBJ1-6	NA	TGTGCCAGTAGTCTAAATAATTCACCCCTCCACTTT	CASSLNNSPLHF
TRBV29-1	NA	TRBJ2-7	TRBD1	TGCAGCGTTGGGACAGGGGATGCGCGCGAGCAGTACTTC	CSVGTGDAREQYF
TRBV25-1	NA	TRBJ2-1	TRBD1	TGTGCCAGCAGTACCCCCGGGGGGACAGGGTGGAATGAGCAGTTCTTC	CASSTPGGTGWNEQFF
TRBV7-9	NA	TRBJ1-5	NA	TGTGCCAGCAGCCCCATGGAGAATCGGCCCCAGCATTTT	CASSPMENRPQHF
TRBV27	NA	TRBJ2-7	NA	TGTGCCAGCAGTTTGTCGACTAGAGAGGTTGGCGACGAGCAGTACTTC	CASSLSTREVGDEQYF
TRBV2	once	TRBJ2-7	TRBD1	TGTGCCAGCAGTGATCTAGGGACAGGGTTGACAGCCTACGAGCAGTACTTC	CASSDLGTGLTAYEQYF
TRBV28	NA	TRBJ2-7	NA	TGTGCCAGCAGTCTAGCAGGCTCCCGGGACTACGAGCAGTACTTC	CASSLAGSRDYEQYF
TRBV6-5	NA	TRBJ1-1	NA	TGTGCCAGCAGTTACCTTGAAATGGGCCCTGAAGCTTTCTTT	CASSYLEMGPEAFF
TRBV30	NA	TRBJ2-3	NA	TGTGCCTGGAGCGCACTAGTCACAGATACGCAGTATTTT	CAWSALVTDTQYF
TRBV10-2	NA	TRBJ2-7	TRBD2	TGCGCCAGCAGTAGGGCCCTAGCGGGAGTTTACTACGAGCAGTACTTC	CASSRALAGVYYEQYF
TRBV29-1	NA	TRBJ2-6	NA	TGCAGCGTTGTCTCCCGGGGTAACGGGACTTCCAACTCTGGGGCCAACGTCCTGACTTTC	CSVVSRGNGTSNSGANVLTF
TRBV5-5	NA	TRBJ2-7	TRBD2	TGTGCCAGCAGAACTTCTAGCGGGGGGGCCTACGAGCAGTACTTC	CASRTSSGGAYEQYF
TRBV7-8	NA	TRBJ2-7	TRBD2	TGTGCCAGCAGCCTAGCGGGAGTCCTTCCGGACGAGCAGTACTTC	CASSLAGVLPDEQYF
TRBV29-1	NA	TRBJ2-1	TRBD2	TGCAGCGCCCTCTCCGGGACTAGCGACAATGAGCAGTTCTTC	CSALSGTSDNEQFF
TRBV7-9	NA	TRBJ1-2	NA	TGTGCCAGCAGCTTAAGTCTACAGGAAATTTTGGGCTACACCTTC	CASSLSLQEILGYTF
TRBV18	NA	TRBJ2-3	TRBD2	TGTGCCAGCTCACCACCGGGACTAGCGGGGACAGATACGCAGTATTTT	CASSPPGLAGTDTQYF
TRBV15	NA	TRBJ1-2	NA	TGTGCCACCAGCAGAGAGTTTCGGAACTATGGCTACACCTTC	CATSREFRNYGYTF
TRBV19	NA	TRBJ2-7	NA	TGTGCCAGTAGTCTATCGGGACACTCCTACGAGCAGTACTTC	CASSLSGHSYEQYF
TRBV19	NA	TRBJ1-1	TRBD1	TGTGCCAGTAGTCCCACCCGGGACAGGGGGCTGGTCACTGAAGCTTTCTTT	CASSPTRDRGLVTEAFF
TRBV5-4	NA	TRBJ2-1	TRBD2	TGTGCCAGCAGCTTGTTTCGGGACTACCTTAACAATGAGCAGTTCTTC	CASSLFRDYLNNEQFF
TRBV5-6	NA	TRBJ1-2	TRBD1	TGTGCCAGCAGCTTGAACAGGGGTACCTATGGCTACACCTTC	CASSLNRGTYGYTF
TRBV19	NA	TRBJ2-3	NA	TGTGCCAGTAGTATCAGGCAGGGCCCCCCAGATACGCAGTATTTT	CASSIRQGPPDTQYF
TRBV19	few	TRBJ1-1	TRBD1	TGTGCCAGTACCGCTCGGAAACAGGGGAGGACTGAAGCTTTCTTT	CASTARKQGRTEAFF
TRBV5-1	NA	TRBJ2-7	NA	TGCGCCAGTTCGGAGTCTACGGTCTACGAGCAGTACTTC	CASSESTVYEQYF
TRBV18	NA	TRBJ2-7	TRBD1	TGTGCCAGCTCACCAGTCGGGACAGGGTTATACGAGCAGTACTTC	CASSPVGTGLYEQYF
TRBV28	NA	TRBJ1-5	TRBD1	TGTGCCAGCCAAAGTGGACAGGGGACACAGCCCCAGCATTTT	CASQSGQGTQPQHF
TRBV5-8	once	TRBJ1-5	NA	TGTGCCAGCAGCCTCTCGGATTTTGGGCAGCTTGACAATCAGCCCCAGCATTTT	CASSLSDFGQLDNQPQHF
TRBV6-1	NA	TRBJ2-2	TRBD2	TGTGCCAGCAGTGCACGGACTAGCGCTGTGCAGTTGGAGCTGTTTTTT	CASSARTSAVQLELFF
TRBV18	NA	TRBJ1-3	NA	TGTGCCAGCTCACCAGTACAGGGTTTCGAAAACACCATATATTTT	CASSPVQGFENTIYF
TRBV2	NA	TRBJ2-2	TRBD2	TGTGCCAGCATTGGAAGCGGGGGGGCCATAACCGGGGAGCTGTTTTTT	CASIGSGGAITGELFF
TRBV29-1	NA	TRBJ1-1	TRBD1	TGCAGCGTTGAAGATCCTATAGGACAGGGGGCATACGAAGCTTTCTTT	CSVEDPIGQGAYEAFF
TRBV27	NA	TRBJ2-5	NA	TGTGCCAGCAGAAAGGGGGAAGAGACCCAGTACTTC	CASRKGEETQYF
TRBV6-5	NA	TRBJ2-5	NA	TGTGCCAGTGGTAGAGGAAAAGAGACCCAGTACTTC	CASGRGKETQYF
TRBV7-9	NA	TRBJ2-4	TRBD2	TGTGCCAGCAGCTCCGCTGATGCTAGCGGGAGAGAAGGAGACATTCAGTACTTC	CASSSADASGREGDIQYF
TRBV7-2	few	TRBJ1-2	NA	TGTGCCAGCAGCCCACAGCCGGACTACTATGGCTACACCTTC	CASSPQPDYYGYTF
TRBV6-5	NA	TRBJ2-7	TRBD2	TGTGCCAGCAGTAACCCTAGCGGTTACGAGCAGTACTTC	CASSNPSGYEQYF
TRBV7-9	once	TRBJ2-7	TRBD1	TGTGCCAGCAGCCCCGGGACAGGGTTCTCCTACGAGCAGTACTTC	CASSPGTGFSYEQYF
TRBV28	NA	TRBJ2-7	TRBD2	TGTGCCAGCAAGGCTAGCGGTACCTACGAGCAGTACTTC	CASKASGTYEQYF
TRBV11-2	NA	TRBJ2-2	NA	TGTGCCAGCAGCTTAGTTTCCGGGGCCGGGGAGCTGTTTTTT	CASSLVSGAGELFF
TRBV9	NA	TRBJ1-3	NA	TGTGCCAGCAGCGTAGTAGGGGATGGAAACACCATATATTTT	CASSVVGDGNTIYF
TRBV7-9	NA	TRBJ2-7	TRBD2	TGTGCCAGCAGCGACGGACTAGCGGGGCAAGGGCCCCTAGAATACGAGCAGTACTTC	CASSDGLAGQGPLEYEQYF
TRBV5-4	NA	TRBJ1-1	TRBD1	TGTGCCAGCAGCGGGGACAGGGGGCTGAGCACTGAAGCTTTCTTT	CASSGDRGLSTEAFF